This TCR beta chain was sequenced for a study of cytomegalovirus exposure and HLA in healthy donors. For the study at large: One earlier analysis, a look at 150 million to 200 million T cells, found some 120 million unique TCR beta sequences.

Amplification used 60 Vbeta primers and 13 Jbeta primers. Methods used by the authors: In a later analysis, roughly 11 million of 75 million to 90 million unique beta chains occurred in at least two donors. The table came from immunoSEQ multiplex PCR; TCRdb's copy has only in-frame clones and leaves some out. D and trimming come from the DNA, and the V and J calls and clone size come from that table. The sample has more than 85,000 clones; less than 10% are singletons. This clone was seen a few times. Its antigen is not identified. Study-wide results and caveats: Most likely, a cluster of highly shared sequence variants arose as a sequencing artifact. In a later analysis, V- and J-gene trimming of beta chains associated with a DCLRE1C missense variant, replicated independently.

This sequence was found in a man between 50 and 59 years old in good health and CMV-seropositive. The sequenced sample consisted of PBMCs.

CDR3 region: CASSTTLAGEAHNEQFF. The CDR3 nucleotides read TGTGCCAGCAGCACAACTTTAGCGGGAGAAGCGCACAATGAGCAGTTCTTC. The chain links TRBV28 to TRBJ2-1; TRBD2 agrees at 9 bases. There are 17 residues in the CDR3. The ends lost 6 bases at V and 5 bases at J; junction bases unmatched: 14. Germline V CDR1 and CDR2: MDHEN, SYDVKM.